By frequency in the sample, the clone carrying this T cell receptor (beta chain) is medium-sized. V lost 9 bases to trimming and J lost 6 bases, with 13 bases between them. The CDR3 covers 13 residues. Germline CDR1 KGHDR, CDR2 SFDVKD. Per the study methods: Amplifying reference gene primers gave estimates of nucleated cell counts. Sequencing was performed with immunoSEQ multiplex PCR; in TCRdb, only in-frame clones are kept and a portion is missing. V, J and clone size reflect that table, while D and trimming were determined from the DNA. The sample lists fewer than 200,000 clones, over 80% occurring once. The data derive from a study of blood T cell repertoires in COVID-19. Overall study context: Donors in the United States, Italy and Spain gave samples during acute or convalescent COVID-19. Sources were T cells, B-cell-depleted T cells, or PBMCs; the material itself was cDNA or gDNA.

Material for sequencing was peripheral blood. The clonotype comes from a woman in her 70s with acute or convalescent COVID-19. V gene TRBV24-1 combines with J gene TRBJ1-4; perhaps TRBD1 as D (5 bases). In nucleotides, the CDR3 is TGTGCCACCCAAGGGGCCACCCATGAAAAACTGTTTTTT. Residues: CATQGATHEKLFF.